This entry is about one TCR beta chain. Its target is not known. At the DNA level, this CDR3 is encoded by other sequences in the same sample as well. Naive CD8 cells lacked CD45RO and underwent positive selection for CCR7, leaving out terminally differentiated effector memory CD45RA+ cells. These data are taken from a study of shared clonotypes between healthy human individuals. V was trimmed by 5 bases and J by 0 bases, leaving 4 bases between them. This CDR3 region has 11 residues. Germline CDR1 GTSNPN, CDR2 SVGIG (reference sequence). Study-wide findings and caveats: About 5% of naive CD4 clonotypes were shared across several donors.

Genomic DNA belonging to each subset was distributed in equal measure over several immunoSEQ plates. Clones were read by immunoSEQ multiplex PCR, and TCRdb kept only the in-frame ones, dropping some. The table shows about 2 million clones, with approximately 94% occurring only once. This rearrangement joins TRBV30 to TRBJ1-1; D is unresolved. Sequencing was done on a sample of naive CD8+ T cells sorted from blood. The sequence was obtained from a man aged 18-30 years in good health. DNA of the CDR3: TGTGCCTGGTCAATGAACACTGAAGCTTTCTTT. Translated, it gives CAWSMNTEAFF.